The rows below give T cell receptor beta chains drawn from one sample of a study of CD4 T cells in relation to SARS-CoV-2 and coronaviruses. The repertoire was sequenced with immunoSEQ multiplex PCR; TCRdb's copy has only in-frame clones and lacks some. The sample includes about 68,000 clones, approximately 95% of them seen just once. Sequencing was done on a sample of naive CD4+ T cells from PBMCs. The receptors shown here come from a human donor in good health. Both conserved end residues are part of each CDR3. Fields, in order: J gene, clone size, V gene, D gene, CDR3 protein, CDR3 DNA. A D gene is named only where the DNA matches it firmly. The size entry is marked missing in some rows and otherwise reads once, few, many or a size class.

j_gene: TRBJ2-7; abundance: -; v_gene: TRBV29-1; d_gene: TRBD2; CDR3aa: CSVDVRGEGYYEQYF; CDR3nt: TGCAGCGTTGATGTGCGGGGGGAAGGGTACTACGAGCAGTACTTC
j_gene: TRBJ1-5; abundance: -; v_gene: TRBV19; d_gene: TRBD1; CDR3aa: CASSPSGTGGQPQHF; CDR3nt: TGTGCCAGTAGTCCGTCAGGGACAGGGGGTCAGCCCCAGCATTTT
j_gene: TRBJ1-1; abundance: -; v_gene: TRBV3-1/TRBV3-2; d_gene: TRBD1; CDR3aa: CASSQGGQDEAFF; CDR3nt: TGTGCCAGCAGCCAAGGAGGACAGGATGAAGCTTTCTTT
j_gene: TRBJ2-1; abundance: once; v_gene: TRBV28; d_gene: -; CDR3aa: CASSGYSFSYNEQFF; CDR3nt: TGTGCCAGCAGTGGCTACAGTTTCTCCTACAATGAGCAGTTCTTC
j_gene: TRBJ2-3; abundance: -; v_gene: TRBV11-3; d_gene: TRBD2; CDR3aa: CASSLEGLAGATQYF; CDR3nt: TGTGCCAGCAGCTTAGAGGGACTAGCGGGGGCAACGCAGTATTTT
j_gene: TRBJ2-5; abundance: -; v_gene: TRBV28; d_gene: TRBD2; CDR3aa: CASSLGLAGGYQETQYF; CDR3nt: TGTGCCAGCAGTTTGGGACTAGCGGGGGGTTATCAAGAGACCCAGTACTTC
j_gene: TRBJ2-7; abundance: -; v_gene: TRBV3-1/TRBV3-2; d_gene: TRBD1; CDR3aa: CASSGDSYEQYF; CDR3nt: TGTGCCAGCAGCGGGGACAGTTACGAGCAGTACTTC
j_gene: TRBJ2-1; abundance: -; v_gene: TRBV5-1; d_gene: -; CDR3aa: CASSSNTFSYNEQFF; CDR3nt: TGCGCCAGCAGCTCGAACACTTTCTCCTACAATGAGCAGTTCTTC
j_gene: TRBJ2-1; abundance: -; v_gene: TRBV5-6; d_gene: -; CDR3aa: CASSLSRRSRQYNEQFF; CDR3nt: TGTGCCAGCAGCCTATCTAGGAGGTCCCGACAATACAATGAGCAGTTCTTC
j_gene: TRBJ2-2; abundance: -; v_gene: TRBV7-2; d_gene: TRBD1; CDR3aa: CASSAGQANTGELFF; CDR3nt: TGTGCCAGCAGCGCGGGACAGGCGAACACCGGGGAGCTGTTTTTT
j_gene: TRBJ1-6; abundance: -; v_gene: TRBV28; d_gene: -; CDR3aa: CAIKRQSFFSSYNSPLHF; CDR3nt: TGTGCCATCAAAAGACAGTCCTTCTTTAGCTCCTATAATTCACCCCTCCACTTT
j_gene: TRBJ2-1; abundance: -; v_gene: TRBV24-1; d_gene: -; CDR3aa: CATSDAAGGMSSYNEQFF; CDR3nt: TGTGCCACCAGTGATGCCGCGGGCGGGATGTCTTCCTACAATGAGCAGTTCTTC
j_gene: TRBJ2-3; abundance: -; v_gene: TRBV10-3; d_gene: TRBD2; CDR3aa: CAIRGSSGGSTDTQYF; CDR3nt: TGTGCCATCAGAGGTTCTAGCGGGGGGAGCACAGATACGCAGTATTTT
j_gene: TRBJ2-7; abundance: -; v_gene: TRBV15; d_gene: TRBD1; CDR3aa: CATSPRQGAGEQYF; CDR3nt: TGTGCCACCAGCCCCCGACAGGGGGCCGGCGAGCAGTACTTC
j_gene: TRBJ2-5; abundance: -; v_gene: TRBV4-1; d_gene: TRBD2; CDR3aa: CASSQRTSEETQYF; CDR3nt: TGCGCCAGCAGCCAAAGGACTAGCGAAGAGACCCAGTACTTC
j_gene: TRBJ2-6; abundance: -; v_gene: TRBV6-5; d_gene: -; CDR3aa: CASTSGYSGANVLTF; CDR3nt: TGTGCCAGTACGAGTGGCTACTCTGGGGCCAACGTCCTGACTTTC
j_gene: TRBJ2-5; abundance: -; v_gene: TRBV11-3; d_gene: TRBD1; CDR3aa: CASSSTGTGAGETQYF; CDR3nt: TGTGCCAGCAGCTCAACCGGGACAGGGGCTGGGGAGACCCAGTACTTC
j_gene: TRBJ2-7; abundance: -; v_gene: TRBV5-4; d_gene: -; CDR3aa: CASSLEYKPYEQYF; CDR3nt: TGTGCCAGCAGCTTGGAGTACAAACCCTACGAGCAGTACTTC
j_gene: TRBJ1-2; abundance: -; v_gene: TRBV6-2/TRBV6-3; d_gene: -; CDR3aa: CASSYAGVGYTF; CDR3nt: TGTGCCAGCAGTTACGCAGGGGTCGGCTACACCTTC
j_gene: TRBJ2-1; abundance: -; v_gene: TRBV5-1; d_gene: -; CDR3aa: CASSLRAESYNEQFF; CDR3nt: TGCGCCAGCAGCTTGAGGGCAGAAAGCTACAATGAGCAGTTCTTC
j_gene: TRBJ1-2; abundance: -; v_gene: TRBV5-1; d_gene: -; CDR3aa: CASSLAPGNYGYTF; CDR3nt: TGCGCCAGCAGCTTGGCCCCGGGCAACTATGGCTACACCTTC
j_gene: TRBJ2-4; abundance: -; v_gene: TRBV5-1; d_gene: -; CDR3aa: CASRTEGYQNIQYF; CDR3nt: TGCGCCAGCAGAACCGAGGGCTACCAAAACATTCAGTACTTC
j_gene: TRBJ2-7; abundance: once; v_gene: TRBV10-2; d_gene: TRBD2; CDR3aa: CASSESRGLAEYEQYF; CDR3nt: TGCGCCAGCAGTGAGTCGAGGGGACTAGCTGAGTACGAGCAGTACTTC
j_gene: TRBJ2-1; abundance: -; v_gene: TRBV14; d_gene: -; CDR3aa: CASSLLGPYNEQFF; CDR3nt: TGTGCCAGCAGCCTTTTGGGACCTTACAATGAGCAGTTCTTC